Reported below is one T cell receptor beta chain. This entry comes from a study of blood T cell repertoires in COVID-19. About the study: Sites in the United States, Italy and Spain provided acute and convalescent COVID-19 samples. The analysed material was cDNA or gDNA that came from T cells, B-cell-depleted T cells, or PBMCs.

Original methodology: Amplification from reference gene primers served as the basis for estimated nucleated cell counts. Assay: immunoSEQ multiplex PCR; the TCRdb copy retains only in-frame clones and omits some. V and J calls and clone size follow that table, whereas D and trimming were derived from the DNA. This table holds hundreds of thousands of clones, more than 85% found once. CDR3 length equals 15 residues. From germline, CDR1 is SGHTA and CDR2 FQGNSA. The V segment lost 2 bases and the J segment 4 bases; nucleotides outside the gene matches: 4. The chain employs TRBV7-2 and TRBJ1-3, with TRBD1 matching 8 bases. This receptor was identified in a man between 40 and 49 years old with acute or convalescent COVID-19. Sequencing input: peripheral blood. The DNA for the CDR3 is TGTGCCAGCAGCTTACAGGGGGCTTGGGGAAACACCATATATTTT. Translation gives CASSLQGAWGNTIYF.